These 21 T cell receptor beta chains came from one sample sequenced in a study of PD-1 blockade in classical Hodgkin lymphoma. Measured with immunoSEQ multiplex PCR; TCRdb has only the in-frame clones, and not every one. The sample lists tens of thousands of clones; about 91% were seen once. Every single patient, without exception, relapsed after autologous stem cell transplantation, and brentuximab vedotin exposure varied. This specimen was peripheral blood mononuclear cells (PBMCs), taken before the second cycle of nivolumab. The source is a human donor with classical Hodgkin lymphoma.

CDR3 DNA sequence: TGTGCCAGCAGTTTAGGAGTTGTGCAGAGAAGCAATCAGCCCCAGCATTTT. It translates to CASSLGVVQRSNQPQHF. The J gene is TRBJ1-5, the V gene TRBV28; unclear D gene. Trimming left V 2 bases short and J 1 base short, with 15 bases between. The CDR3 is 17 residues long. Germline values: CDR1 MDHEN, CDR2 SYDVKM.

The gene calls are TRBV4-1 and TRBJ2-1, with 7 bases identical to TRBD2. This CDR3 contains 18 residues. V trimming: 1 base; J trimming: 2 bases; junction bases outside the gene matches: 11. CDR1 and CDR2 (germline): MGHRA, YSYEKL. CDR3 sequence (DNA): TGCGCCAGCAGCCAAGCTTCCGGGACTAAGTTAACCTACAATGAGCAGTTCTTC. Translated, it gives CASSQASGTKLTYNEQFF.

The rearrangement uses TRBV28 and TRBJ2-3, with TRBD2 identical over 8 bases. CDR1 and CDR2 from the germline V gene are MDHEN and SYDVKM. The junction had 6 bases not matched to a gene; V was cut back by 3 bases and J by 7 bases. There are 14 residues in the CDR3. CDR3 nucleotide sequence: TGTGCCAGCAGTTTTGGCGGGGGGCCACATACGCAGTATTTT. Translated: CASSFGGGPHTQYF.

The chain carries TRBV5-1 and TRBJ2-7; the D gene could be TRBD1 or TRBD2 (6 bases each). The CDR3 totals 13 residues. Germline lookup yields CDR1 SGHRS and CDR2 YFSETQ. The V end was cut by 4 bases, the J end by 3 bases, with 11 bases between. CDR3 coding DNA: TGCGCCAGCAGCCCGGGGGCCGGCTACGAGCAGTACTTC. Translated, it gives CASSPGAGYEQYF.

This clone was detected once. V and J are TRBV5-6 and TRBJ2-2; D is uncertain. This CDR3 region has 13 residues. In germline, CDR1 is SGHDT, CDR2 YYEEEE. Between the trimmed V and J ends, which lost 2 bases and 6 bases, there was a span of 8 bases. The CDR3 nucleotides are TGTGCCAGCAGCTTATCAAGCCCCGGGGAGCTGTTTTTT. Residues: CASSLSSPGELFF.

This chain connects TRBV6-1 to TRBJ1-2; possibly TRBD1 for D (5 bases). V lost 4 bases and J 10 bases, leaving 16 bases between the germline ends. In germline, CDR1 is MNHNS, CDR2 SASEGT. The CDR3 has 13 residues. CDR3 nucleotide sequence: TGTGCCAGCAGTGTGGACAACTCTGGGGACTACACCTTC. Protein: CASSVDNSGDYTF.

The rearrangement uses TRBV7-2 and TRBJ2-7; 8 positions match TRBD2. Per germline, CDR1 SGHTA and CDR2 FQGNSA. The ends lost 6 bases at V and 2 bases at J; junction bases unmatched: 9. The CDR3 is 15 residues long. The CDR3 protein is CASSPFPGLAYEQYF. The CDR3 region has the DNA TGTGCCAGCAGTCCATTCCCGGGACTAGCCTACGAGCAGTACTTC.

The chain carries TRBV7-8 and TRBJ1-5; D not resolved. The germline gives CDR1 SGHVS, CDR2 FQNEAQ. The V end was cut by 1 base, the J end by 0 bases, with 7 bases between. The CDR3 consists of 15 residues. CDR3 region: CASSLGGYSNQPQHF. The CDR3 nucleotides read TGTGCCAGCAGCTTAGGGGGTTATAGCAATCAGCCCCAGCATTTT.

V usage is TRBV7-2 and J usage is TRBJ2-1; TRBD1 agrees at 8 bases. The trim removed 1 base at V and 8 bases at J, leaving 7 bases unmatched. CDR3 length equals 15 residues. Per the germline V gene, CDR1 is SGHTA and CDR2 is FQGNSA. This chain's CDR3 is CASSLVGQVFDEQFF. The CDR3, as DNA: TGTGCCAGCAGCTTAGTGGGACAGGTTTTTGATGAGCAGTTCTTC.

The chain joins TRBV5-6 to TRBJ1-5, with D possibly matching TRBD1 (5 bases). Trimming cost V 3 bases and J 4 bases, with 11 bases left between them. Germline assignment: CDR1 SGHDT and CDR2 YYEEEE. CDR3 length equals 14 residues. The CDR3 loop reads CASSWRDGNQPQHF. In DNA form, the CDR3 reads TGTGCCAGCAGCTGGAGGGACGGAAATCAGCCCCAGCATTTT. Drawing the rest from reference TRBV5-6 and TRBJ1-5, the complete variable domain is DAGVTQSPTHLIKTRGQQVTLRCSPKSGHDTVSWYQQALGQGPQFIFQYYEEEERQRGNFPDRFSGHQFPNYSSELNVNALLLGDSALYLCASSWRDGNQPQHFGDGTRLSIL.

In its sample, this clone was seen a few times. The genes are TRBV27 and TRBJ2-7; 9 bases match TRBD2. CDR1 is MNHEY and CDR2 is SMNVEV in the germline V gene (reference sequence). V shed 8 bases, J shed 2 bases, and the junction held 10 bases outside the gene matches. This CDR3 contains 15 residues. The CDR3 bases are TGTGCCAGCGGGCCTTTAGCGGGAGCAACCTACGAGCAGTACTTC. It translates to CASGPLAGATYEQYF.

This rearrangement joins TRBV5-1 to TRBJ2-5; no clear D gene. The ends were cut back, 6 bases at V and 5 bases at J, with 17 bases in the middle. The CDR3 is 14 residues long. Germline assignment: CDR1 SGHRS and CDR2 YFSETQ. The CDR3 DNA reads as TGCGCCAGCAAGGTGACGGGCGGATTTGAGACCCAGTACTTC. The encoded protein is CASKVTGGFETQYF.

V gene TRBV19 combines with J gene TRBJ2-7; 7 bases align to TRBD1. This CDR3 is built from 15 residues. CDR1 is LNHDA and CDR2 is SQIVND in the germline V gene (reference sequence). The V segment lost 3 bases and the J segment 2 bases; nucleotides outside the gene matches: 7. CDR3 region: CASSIGTDGPYEQYF. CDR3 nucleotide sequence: TGTGCCAGTAGTATCGGGACAGACGGGCCCTACGAGCAGTACTTC. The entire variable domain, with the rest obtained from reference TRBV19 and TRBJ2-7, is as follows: DGGITQSPKYLFRKEGQNVTLSCEQNLNHDAMYWYRQDPGQGLRLIYYSQIVNDFQKGDIAEGYSVSREKKESFPLTVTSAQKNPTAFYLCASSIGTDGPYEQYFGPGTRLTVT.

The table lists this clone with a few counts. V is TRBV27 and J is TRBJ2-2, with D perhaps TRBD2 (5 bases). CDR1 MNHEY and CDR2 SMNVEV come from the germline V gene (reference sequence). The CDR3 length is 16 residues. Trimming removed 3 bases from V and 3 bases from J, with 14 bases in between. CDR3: CASSFMAGPYTGELFF. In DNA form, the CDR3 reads TGTGCCAGCAGTTTTATGGCGGGCCCTTACACCGGGGAGCTGTTTTTT.

The CDR3 sequence: CATSRYRDSYNEQFF. As DNA, the CDR3 is TGTGCCACCAGCAGATATAGGGACAGCTACAATGAGCAGTTCTTC. V is TRBV15 and J is TRBJ2-1, with 7 positions matching TRBD1. Losses at the gene ends were 2 bases for V and 3 bases for J; bases not matched to a gene: 4. From germline, CDR1 is LNHNV and CDR2 YYDKDF (reference sequence). This CDR3 contains 15 residues. Using reference TRBV15 and TRBJ2-1 for the parts outside the CDR3, the full variable domain is DAMVIQNPRYQVTQFGKPVTLSCSQTLNHNVMYWYQQKSSQAPKLLFHYYDKDFNNEADTPDNFQSRRPNTSFCFLDIRSPGLGDTAMYLCATSRYRDSYNEQFFGPGTRLTVL.

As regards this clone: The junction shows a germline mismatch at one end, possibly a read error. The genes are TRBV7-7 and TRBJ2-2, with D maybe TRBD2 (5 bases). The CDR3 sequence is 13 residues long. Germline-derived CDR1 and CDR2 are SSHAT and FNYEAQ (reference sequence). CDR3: CASSLERTGELFF. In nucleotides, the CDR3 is TGTGCTAGCAGCTTAGAGCGGACCGGGGAGCTGTTTTTT.

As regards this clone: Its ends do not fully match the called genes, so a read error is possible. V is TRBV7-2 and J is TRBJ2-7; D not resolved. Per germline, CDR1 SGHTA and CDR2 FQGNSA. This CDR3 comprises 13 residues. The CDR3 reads CAGSVTPDGEQYF. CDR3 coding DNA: TGTGCCGGCAGCGTAACCCCCGACGGCGAGCAGTACTTC. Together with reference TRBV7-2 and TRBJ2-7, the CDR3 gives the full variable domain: GAGVSQSPSNKVTEKGKDVELRCDPISGHTALYWYRQSLGQGLEFLIYFQGNSAPDKSGLPSDRFSAERTGGSVSTLTIQRTQQEDSAVYLCAGSVTPDGEQYFGPGTRLTVT.

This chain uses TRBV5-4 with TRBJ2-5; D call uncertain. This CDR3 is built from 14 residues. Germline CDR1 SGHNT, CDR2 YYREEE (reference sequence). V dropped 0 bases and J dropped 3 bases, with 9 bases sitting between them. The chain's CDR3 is CASSLAPEKETQYF. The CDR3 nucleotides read TGTGCCAGCAGCTTGGCCCCGGAGAAAGAGACCCAGTACTTC.

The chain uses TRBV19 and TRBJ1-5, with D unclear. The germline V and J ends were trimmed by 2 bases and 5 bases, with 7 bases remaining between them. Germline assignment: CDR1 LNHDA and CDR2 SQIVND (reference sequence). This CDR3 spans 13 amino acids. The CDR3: CASSIWQDQPQHF. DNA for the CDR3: TGTGCCAGTAGTATATGGCAGGATCAGCCCCAGCATTTT.

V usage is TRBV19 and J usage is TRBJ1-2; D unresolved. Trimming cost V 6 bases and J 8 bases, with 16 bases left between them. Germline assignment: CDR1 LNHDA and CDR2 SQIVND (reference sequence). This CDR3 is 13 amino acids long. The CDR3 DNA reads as TGTGCCAGTAGCCCATCCCCCAGTGGAGGCTACACCTTC. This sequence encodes CASSPSPSGGYTF.

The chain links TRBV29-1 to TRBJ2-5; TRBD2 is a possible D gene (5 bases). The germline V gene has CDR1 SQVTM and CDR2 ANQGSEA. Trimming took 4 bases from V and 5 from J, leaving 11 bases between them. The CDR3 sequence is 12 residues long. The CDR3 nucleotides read TGCAGCGTTGCCCGGGATGATGAGACCCAGTACTTC. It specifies CSVARDDETQYF.